The entry below describes one T cell receptor beta chain. Its antigen is not identified. This sample was taken from a study of CD8+CD57+ T cells in acquired aplastic anemia. Background on the study: Isolated CD4+ and CD8+ cells, once sorted, yielded DNA averaging roughly 3.4 ug. Points from the study as a whole: Between patients and controls, roughly 29 CD8+ CDR3 sequences were found in common.

CD8+CD57+ cell expansion had been shown by flow cytometry in patients chosen for sequencing. TCR beta VDJ and CDR3 profiles were obtained from a genomic DNA template. TCRdb reprocessed the reads with MiXCR, giving one entry per CDR3 protein. Of around 200,000 distinct CDR3 sequences listed, approximately 60% are singletons. The clonotype comes from a human donor with aplastic anemia. The sample consisted of sorted CD4+, CD8+, or CD8+CD57+ T cells (not recorded which) from PBMCs.

CDR3 nucleotides: TGTGCCAGCAGAAACAGGGGACAGCCCCAGCATTTT. The encoded protein is CASRNRGQPQHF. This chain uses TRBV12-3 or TRBV12-4 with TRBJ1-5; 7 positions match TRBD1. The CDR3 spans 12 residues. The ends lost 6 bases at V and 7 bases at J; junction bases unmatched: 3.